The rows below give T cell receptor beta chains drawn from one sample of a study of T cells expressing NK-cell markers. TCRdb reprocessed the 5' RACE reads, keeping one entry per CDR3 protein, no DNA. This repertoire comprises 550,000 to 600,000 distinct CDR3 sequences; its ten largest clones make up approximately 3.5%. The specimen sequenced was blood T cells: a sorted CD56 or NKG2C T cell subset, CD4+ or CD8+ T cells, or bulk PBMC T cells (not recorded which). These TCRs come from a young man in good health. The CDR3 runs from the conserved cysteine through the conserved F or W.

>TRBV5-1|TRBJ2-1
CASSWTGVDYNEQFF
>TRBV5-1|TRBJ2-5
CASSLGSGIKETQYF
>TRBV18|TRBJ2-4
CASSPMNGDRRYF
>TRBV24-1|TRBJ2-1
CATSDLRDPYNEQFF
>TRBV24-1|TRBJ2-1
CGPSSQPKINEQFF
>TRBV3-1|TRBJ2-6
CASSPKSVDSKHSGANVLTF
>TRBV20-1|TRBJ1-4
CSARWQGNEKLFF
>TRBV2|TRBJ2-2
CATIRNTGELFF
>TRBV12-3/TRBV12-4|TRBJ2-2
CASSFLATSGYNTGELFF
>TRBV7-6|TRBJ2-5
CASSFPKPTGDQETQYF
>TRBV23-1|TRBJ2-6
CASSQLAPGANVLTF
>TRBV5-1|TRBJ2-2
CASSKRTSYRTGELFF
>TRBV20-1|TRBJ2-1
CSAETSGAYNEQFF
>TRBV29-1|TRBJ2-7
CSVAGGEGYYEQYF
>TRBV6-1|TRBJ1-3
CASSGVSSGNTIYF
>TRBV20-1|TRBJ2-5
CSARAWGQETQYF
>TRBV20-1|TRBJ2-2
CSARRAASGYTGELFF
>TRBV5-1|TRBJ2-5
CASSYTLQETQYF